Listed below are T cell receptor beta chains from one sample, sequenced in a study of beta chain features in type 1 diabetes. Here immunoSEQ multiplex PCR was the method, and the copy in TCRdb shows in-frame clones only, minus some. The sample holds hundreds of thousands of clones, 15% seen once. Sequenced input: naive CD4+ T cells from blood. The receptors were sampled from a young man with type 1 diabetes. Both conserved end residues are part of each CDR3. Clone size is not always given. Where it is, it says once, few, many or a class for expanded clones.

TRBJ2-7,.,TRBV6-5,CATRSRGQGEQYF
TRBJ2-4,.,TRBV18,CASSPRINRTGVAKNIQYF
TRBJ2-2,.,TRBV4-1,CASSPRGLVGELFF
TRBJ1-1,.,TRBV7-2,CASSSRTGGTEAFF
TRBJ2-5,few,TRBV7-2,CASSLDRVYETQYF
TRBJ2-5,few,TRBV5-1,CASRPTAGETQYF
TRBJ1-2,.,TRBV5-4,CASSSRDRFYGYTF
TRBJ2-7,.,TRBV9,CASSASGTGAYEQYF
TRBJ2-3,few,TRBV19,CASNGGLASHGQYF
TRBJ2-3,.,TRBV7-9,CASSLGASGRTDTQYF
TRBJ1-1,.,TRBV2,CASCYDSGGTEAFF
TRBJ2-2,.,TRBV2,CASRAAAGELFF
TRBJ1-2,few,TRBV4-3,CASSQISTGPYGYTF
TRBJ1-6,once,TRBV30,CAWSAAWTPGGSPLHF
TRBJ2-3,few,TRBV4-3,CASSQVRWLDGQGLSTDTQYF
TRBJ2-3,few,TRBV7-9,CASSSSTDTQYF
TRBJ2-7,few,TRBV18,CASSPPGTDSYEQYF
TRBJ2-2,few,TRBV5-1,CASRDMLAGYTGELFF
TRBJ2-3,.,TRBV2,CASSAKGRDTQYF
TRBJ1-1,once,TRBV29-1,CSVTRQGNTEAFF
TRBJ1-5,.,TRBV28,CASRTIRQPQHF
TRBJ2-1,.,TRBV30,CAWMKDRYNEQFF
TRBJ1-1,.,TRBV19,CASSIAGPNTEAFF
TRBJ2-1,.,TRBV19,CASSSFGAGGSYNEQFF
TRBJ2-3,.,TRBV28,CATGDLPTGGQYF
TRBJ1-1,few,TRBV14,CASPYTEAFF
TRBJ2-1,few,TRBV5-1,CASSLMGATLSYNEQFF
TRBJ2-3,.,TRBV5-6,CASSHRVSTDTQYF
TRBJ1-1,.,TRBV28,CASTPPGKGTIGAFF
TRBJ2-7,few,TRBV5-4,CASAGGTGLFYEQYF
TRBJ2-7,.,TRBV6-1,CASSEAGPYEQYF
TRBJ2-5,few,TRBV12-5,CASGLDRAETQYF
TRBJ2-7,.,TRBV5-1,CASSLRLLEGIGAYEQYF
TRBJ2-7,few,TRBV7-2,CASSPRTSGSGEQYF
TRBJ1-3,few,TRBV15,CATSRQTSGGMRGNTIYF
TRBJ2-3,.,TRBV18,CASSPPSGTDTQYF
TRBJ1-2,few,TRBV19,CASSIPRGGYTF
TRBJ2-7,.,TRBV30,CAWSSGGYEQYF
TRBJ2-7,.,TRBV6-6,CASSYSRARQVHEQYF
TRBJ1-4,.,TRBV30,CAWMGQAKLFF
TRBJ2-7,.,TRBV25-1,CASRPSGSTLEQYF
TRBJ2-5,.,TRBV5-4,CASSLRTQETQYF
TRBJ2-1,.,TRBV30,CAWSGVTLRDEQFF
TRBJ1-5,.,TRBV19,CASSRIWPSNQPQHF
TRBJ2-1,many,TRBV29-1,CSVVDSYNEQFF
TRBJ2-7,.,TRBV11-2,CASSLVRRALYEQYF
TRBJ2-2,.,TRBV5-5,CASSYRQGGRTGELFF
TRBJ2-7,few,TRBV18,CASSPPGGQGPSYEQYF
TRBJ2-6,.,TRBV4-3,CASSQRGLTGANVLTF
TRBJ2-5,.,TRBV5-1,CASSQGQGAGETQYF
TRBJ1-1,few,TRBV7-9,CASSLVEITEAFF
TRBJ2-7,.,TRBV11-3,CASSTRFSYEQYF
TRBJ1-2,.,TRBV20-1,CSAGPGDGYTF
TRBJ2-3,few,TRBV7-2,CASSLGLLRLGDTQYF
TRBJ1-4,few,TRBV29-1,CSVTYSATNEKLFF
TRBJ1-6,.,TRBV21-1,CASSKGPRGGPHNSPLHF
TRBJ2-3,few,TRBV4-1,CASSQDVRRQTSTDTQYF
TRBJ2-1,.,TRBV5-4,CASSLQGSGRSYNEQFF